This T cell receptor beta chain is from a study of blood T cell repertoires in COVID-19. As for the study in general: Samples of COVID-19 (acute and convalescent) were obtained from the United States, Italy and Spain. Sources were T cells, B-cell-depleted T cells, or PBMCs; the material itself was cDNA or gDNA.

Original processing notes: Estimation of nucleated cell counts was performed using reference gene primer amplification. Clones were sequenced by immunoSEQ multiplex PCR, and TCRdb holds only the in-frame ones, with some missing. V, J and clone size were drawn from that table, and D and trimming were deduced from the DNA. Altogether about 210,000 clones are present, 90% to 95% being singletons, with the ten largest covering 1% to 1.5%. V lost 6 bases to trimming and J lost 6 bases, with 15 bases between them. Germline CDR1 MDHEN, CDR2 SYDVKM. This CDR3 is built from 15 residues. The receptor's source is a man aged 30 to 39 with acute or convalescent COVID-19. V gene TRBV28 combines with J gene TRBJ1-6; D is undetermined. Sequencing was done on a sample of peripheral blood. The CDR3 protein is CASRTVSPVNSPLHF. The CDR3 region has the DNA TGTGCCAGCAGAACCGTCTCACCAGTTAATTCACCCCTCCACTTT.